The 18 T cell receptor beta chains reported below all come from one sample, sequenced in a study of T-cell reconstitution after alpha-beta-depleted transplantation in children. Preparation of the TCRbeta library used unique molecular identifiers. MiXCR was run by TCRdb on the PCR reads, yielding one entry per CDR3 protein. The table has hundreds of thousands of distinct CDR3 sequences, 16% seen once; the top ten hold around 0.96%. Sequenced here: PBMCs from the stem cell graft donor, sampled from the stem cell graft. These receptors came from a human donor who donated a stem cell graft to a child with acute myeloid leukemia.

Here the CDR3 DNA reads TGTGCCAGCAGTTTATCCCAGGGACGTCAGTTTTCAGGGGACACCTTC. Translated: CASSLSQGRQFSGDTF. V and J are TRBV12-3 or TRBV12-4 and TRBJ1-2; D may be TRBD1 (6 bases). V lost 2 bases and J 12 bases, leaving 25 bases between the germline ends. CDR3 size: 16 residues.

This clonotype came up a few times. The chain uses TRBV27 and TRBJ1-2; maybe TRBD1 (5 bases). Germline CDR1 and CDR2: MNHEY and SMNVEV (reference sequence). The CDR3 totals 14 residues. Trimming took 8 bases from V and 2 from J, leaving 15 bases between them. In nucleotides, the CDR3 is TGTGCCAGCTCCCCGGGGCAGAGCAACTATGGCTACACCTTC. Translating gives CASSPGQSNYGYTF.

This clonotype came up many times. The V and J genes are TRBV7-2 and TRBJ2-5; the D call may be TRBD1 or TRBD2 (5 bases each). The V gene lost 2 bases and the J gene lost 4 bases, with 14 bases spanning the gap. The germline CDR1 and CDR2 sequences are SGHTA and FQGNSA. This CDR3 contains 15 residues. The CDR3 sequence is CASSLRGHGGETQYF. The CDR3 DNA reads as TGTGCCAGCAGCTTAAGGGGTCACGGAGGAGAGACCCAGTACTTC.

This clonotype appeared a few times. V gene TRBV11-2 combines with J gene TRBJ1-3; TRBD1 is a possible D gene (6 bases). In germline, CDR1 is SGHAT, CDR2 FQNNGV. CDR3 length equals 15 residues. The V gene lost 5 bases and the J gene lost 4 bases, with 15 bases spanning the gap. CDR3 nucleotide sequence: TGTGCCAGCAGCCCCCGACCCGGACAGGGAAACACCATATATTTT. It is translated as CASSPRPGQGNTIYF. The whole variable domain, filled in from reference TRBV11-2 and TRBJ1-3, reads EAGVAQSPRYKIIEKRQSVAFWCNPISGHATLYWYQQILGQGPKLLIQFQNNGVVDDSQLPKDRFSAERLKGVDSTLKIQPAKLEDSAVYLCASSPRPGQGNTIYFGEGSWLTVV.

This clonotype was seen at least ten times. The chain links TRBV10-3 to TRBJ2-6; maybe TRBD1 (6 bases). Germline CDR1 is ENHRY and CDR2 is SYGVKD. V was clipped by 5 bases and J by 0 bases, with 11 bases between them. The CDR3 sequence is 16 residues long. CDR3 bases: TGTGCCATCAGTCCGGGACATGTCTCTGGGGCCAACGTCCTGACTTTC. Residues: CAISPGHVSGANVLTF.

This clonotype was picked up a small number of times. The V gene is TRBV4-3, the J gene TRBJ2-6, with D possibly being TRBD1 (6 bases). Trimming removed 0 bases at V and 0 bases at J, with 15 bases between. This CDR3 comprises 19 residues. The germline CDR1 and CDR2 sequences are LGHNA and YSLEER. CDR3 amino acids: CASSQETTGTSSGANVLTF. CDR3 nucleotide sequence: TGCGCCAGCAGCCAAGAAACTACAGGGACCAGCTCTGGGGCCAACGTCCTGACTTTC.

This clonotype was seen ten or more times. The rearrangement joins TRBV7-2 to TRBJ1-2, with D perhaps TRBD1 (6 bases). The germline gives CDR1 SGHTA, CDR2 FQGNSA. The CDR3 runs 16 residues. V lost 4 bases, J lost 4 bases, and 19 bases lay in between. The CDR3 bases are TGTGCCAGCAGCTCCTTCACCGACAGGCGGTTCTATGGCTACACCTTC. This encodes CASSSFTDRRFYGYTF.

Concerning this clonotype itself: At one of its ends the junction is not consistent with the germline gene, which may arise from a read error. The chain carries TRBV20-1 and TRBJ1-2; TRBD1 matches at 9 bases. Germline V gene data show CDR1 as DFQATT and CDR2 as SNEGSKA (reference sequence). The CDR3 spans 14 residues. CDR3 in amino acids: CGAERDRDGYGYTF. CDR3 coding DNA: TGCGGTGCGGAAAGGGACAGGGATGGCTATGGCTACACCTTC.

The sample holds many counts of this clonotype. This chain links TRBV20-1 with TRBJ2-5, with 7 bases aligning to TRBD1. Germline CDR1 and CDR2: DFQATT and SNEGSKA (reference sequence). Unmatched junction bases numbered 11, after V lost 8 bases and J lost 5 bases. The CDR3 has 13 amino acids. As DNA, the CDR3 is TGCAGTACCAACAGGGGAGAGGTGGAGACCCAGTACTTC. It is translated as CSTNRGEVETQYF.

This CDR3 is CASSIYPGTTNEKLFF. The CDR3 DNA reads TGTGCCAGCAGTATTTATCCCGGAACAACTAATGAAAAACTGTTTTTT. The chain carries TRBV6-1 and TRBJ1-4, with D unresolved. The germline V and J ends were trimmed by 5 bases and 0 bases, with 13 bases remaining between them. This CDR3 has 16 residues. Germline-derived CDR1 and CDR2 are MNHNS and SASEGT.

CDR3 residues: CASSLIPRQGYTF. The CDR3 nucleotides are TGTGCCAGCAGTTTAATCCCGAGACAGGGTTACACCTTC. V usage is TRBV12-3 or TRBV12-4 and J usage is TRBJ1-2, with 7 bases matching TRBD1. Germline trimming cut 2 bases from V and 11 bases from J; bases unmatched to any gene: 8. The CDR3 is made up of 13 amino acids.

The V and J genes are TRBV12-3 or TRBV12-4 and TRBJ1-2; TRBD1 might be the D (5 bases). This CDR3 is built from 16 residues. Trimming left V 7 bases short and J 2 bases short, with 20 bases between. The CDR3 here is CASTSDTPTANYGYTF. For the CDR3, the DNA is TGTGCCAGCACCTCGGACACCCCAACAGCAAACTATGGCTACACCTTC.

The chain couples TRBV20-1 to TRBJ2-1, with TRBD2 as a possible D gene (7 bases). V dropped 6 bases and J dropped 8 bases, with 20 bases sitting between them. The CDR3 spans 14 residues. CDR1 DFQATT and CDR2 SNEGSKA come from the germline V gene (reference sequence). Here the CDR3 reads CSARGGAPWDEQFF. Written as DNA, the CDR3 is TGCAGTGCCCGTGGGGGGGCCCCTTGGGATGAGCAGTTCTTC.

This rearrangement joins TRBV5-5 to TRBJ2-7, with D uncertain. CDR1 SGHKS and CDR2 YYEKEE come from the germline V gene (reference sequence). V lost 4 bases, J lost 0 bases, and 14 bases lay in between. This CDR3 contains 15 residues. DNA for the CDR3: TGTGCCAGCAGCCCCACCTTAACGAGCTCCTACGAGCAGTACGTC. This translates into CASSPTLTSSYEQYV.

This clonotype occurred many times. This chain uses TRBV29-1 with TRBJ2-7; 10 positions match TRBD1. J gave up 7 bases and V 6 bases, and 12 bases lay outside the gene matches. Germline CDR1 SQVTM, CDR2 ANQGSEA. The CDR3 consists of 14 residues. The CDR3 DNA sequence: TGCAGCGTCGTCATGGGACAGGGGTTGAGGGAGCAGTACGTC. It specifies CSVVMGQGLREQYV.

This clonotype occurred a few times. The chain recombines TRBV7-9 with TRBJ1-4; TRBD1 matches at 8 bases. J lost 4 bases, V lost 5 bases, and 6 bases had no gene match. CDR1 SEHNR and CDR2 FQNEAQ come from the germline V gene (reference sequence). The CDR3 totals 15 residues. The CDR3 is CASSTYRGDNEKLFF. The CDR3 DNA follows: TGTGCCAGCAGCACTTACAGGGGGGATAATGAAAAACTGTTTTTT.

The chain uses TRBV13 and TRBJ1-2; 7 bases match TRBD1. This CDR3 comprises 15 residues. Germline trimming cut 4 bases from V and 0 bases from J; bases unmatched to any gene: 5. Germline V gives CDR1 PRHDT, CDR2 FYEKMQ (reference sequence). The CDR3 DNA sequence: TGTGCCAGCAGCTACCAGGGGGTAGCTAACTATGGCTACACCTTC. Translated: CASSYQGVANYGYTF.

This clonotype was seen a few times. This chain connects TRBV29-1 to TRBJ1-2; D call uncertain. V was trimmed by 0 bases and J by 7 bases, leaving 9 bases between them. Germline-derived CDR1 and CDR2 are SQVTM and ANQGSEA. The CDR3 spans 12 residues. The CDR3 sequence is CSVEDLAIGYTF. As DNA, the CDR3 is TGCAGCGTTGAAGACCTTGCGATTGGCTACACCTTC.